This entry concerns a single TCR beta chain. The CDR3 covers 15 residues. Germline V gives CDR1 GTSNPN, CDR2 SVGIG (reference sequence). V lost 3 bases to trimming and J lost 3 bases; unmatched junction nucleotides: 10. TCRdb's table, derived via immunoSEQ multiplex PCR, lists solely in-frame clones and lacks some. The data show more than 85,000 clones, with around 75% seen just once and less than 25% held by the top ten. This entry is derived from a study of blood T cell repertoires in COVID-19. Study-level information: Acute and convalescent COVID-19 specimens originated in the United States, Italy and Spain.

This chain joins TRBV30 and TRBJ2-7; the match to TRBD1 covers 8 bases. The TCR originated in a man in his 70s with acute or convalescent COVID-19. The sequencing sample was made of peripheral blood. The CDR3 nucleotides read TGTGCCTGGAGACCGAGACAGGGGATGGGCTACGAGCAGTACTTC. Its translation is CAWRPRQGMGYEQYF.